This T cell receptor (beta chain) came from a study of T-cell reconstitution after alpha-beta-depleted transplantation in children. Study-wide points: At one year after transplant, newly produced T cells mostly accounted for T-cell counts and diversity. Several hundred expanded graft clones reportedly gave rise to the alpha-beta T cells present about two months after transplant. Recipient T cells and thymic progenitors that survived were the source of the high TCRbeta diversity seen at day 60 in some patients.

This clonotype occurred a few times. Its specificity is not known. Unique molecular identifiers were incorporated into the prepared TCRbeta library. TCRdb re-analysed the PCR reads in MiXCR, keeping a single row per CDR3 protein. Here the sample spans 200,000 to 250,000 distinct CDR3 sequences, approximately 10% being singletons. This sample comprised PBMCs, obtained before TCRalphabeta/CD19-depleted stem cell transplant. The sequence derives from a child younger than two with acute myeloid leukemia, due to receive a stem cell transplant.

CDR3 in DNA: TGCAGTGCTTCCGGGACAGCCTTGGGGGAGCAGTACTTC. Its translation: CSASGTALGEQYF. V usage is TRBV20-1 and J usage is TRBJ2-7; 7 nucleotides match TRBD1. CDR3 length: 13 residues. V lost 5 bases to trimming and J lost 7 bases; unmatched junction nucleotides: 11. The V gene's germline CDR1 is DFQATT and CDR2 SNEGSKA (reference sequence).